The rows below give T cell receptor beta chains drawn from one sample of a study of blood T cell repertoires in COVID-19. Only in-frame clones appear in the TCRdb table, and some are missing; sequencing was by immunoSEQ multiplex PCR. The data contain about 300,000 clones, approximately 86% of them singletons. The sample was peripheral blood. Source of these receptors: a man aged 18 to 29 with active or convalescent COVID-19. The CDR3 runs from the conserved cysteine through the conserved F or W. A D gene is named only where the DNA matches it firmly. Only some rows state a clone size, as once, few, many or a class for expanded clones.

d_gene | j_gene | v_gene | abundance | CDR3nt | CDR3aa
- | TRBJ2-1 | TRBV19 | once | TGTGCCAGTAGTATAGCCTTACAGGTTTACTCCTACAATGAGCAGTTCTTC | CASSIALQVYSYNEQFF
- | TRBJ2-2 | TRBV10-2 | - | TGCGCCAGCAGTGGACAGTCCGGGGAGCTGTTTTTT | CASSGQSGELFF
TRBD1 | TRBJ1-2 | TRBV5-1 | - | TGCGCCAGCAGCTTTGCGGACAGGGTAGGCTACACCTTC | CASSFADRVGYTF
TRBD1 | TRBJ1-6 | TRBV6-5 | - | TGTGCCGGTGAACAGGGGATAAATTCACCCCTCCACTTT | CAGEQGINSPLHF
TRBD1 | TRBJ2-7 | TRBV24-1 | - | TGTGCCACCAGTGTTGACAGGGTAGATCTACCCGAGCAGTACTTC | CATSVDRVDLPEQYF
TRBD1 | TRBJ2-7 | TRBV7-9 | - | TGTGCCAGCAGCTCCAGGACAGGGGGCCAGAACGAGCAGTACTTC | CASSSRTGGQNEQYF
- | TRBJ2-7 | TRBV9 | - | TGTGCCAGCAGCGTTGTTCCCCCTAGCGACGAGCAGTACTTC | CASSVVPPSDEQYF
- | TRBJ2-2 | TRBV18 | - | TGTGCCAGCTCACCCCGTCGAGCGAGCAACACCGGGGAGCTGTTTTTT | CASSPRRASNTGELFF
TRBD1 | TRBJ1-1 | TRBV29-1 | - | TGCAGCACTACGACAGGGGGCACTGAAGCTTTCTTT | CSTTTGGTEAFF
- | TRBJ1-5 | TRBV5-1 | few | TGCGCCAGCAGACTGGATGGGGGGGCCAATCAGCCCCAGCATTTT | CASRLDGGANQPQHF
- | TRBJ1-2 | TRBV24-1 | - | TGTGCCACCAGTCGCCAGACTTTCTATGGCTACACCTTC | CATSRQTFYGYTF
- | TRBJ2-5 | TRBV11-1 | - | TGTGCCAGCAGCTTCTACACTAGCAGGCAGACCCAGTACTTC | CASSFYTSRQTQYF
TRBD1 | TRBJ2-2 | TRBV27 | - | TGTGCCAGCAGTTTAGGGACAGGGTTATCTGCCGGGGAGCTGTTTTTT | CASSLGTGLSAGELFF
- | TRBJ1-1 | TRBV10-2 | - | TGCGCCAGCCTCGGGGGGACGACTGAAGCTTTCTTT | CASLGGTTEAFF
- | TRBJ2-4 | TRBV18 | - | TGTGCCAGCTCACCTCGACAGGATCTCAAAAACATTCAGTACTTC | CASSPRQDLKNIQYF
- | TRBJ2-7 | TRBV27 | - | TGTGCCAGCAGTTACAGGTTCGGCTACGAGCAGTACTTC | CASSYRFGYEQYF
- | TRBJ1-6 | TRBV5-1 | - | TGCGCCAGCAGCTTGGAAGGGGCCACATCACCCCTCCACTTT | CASSLEGATSPLHF
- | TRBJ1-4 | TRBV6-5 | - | TGTGCCACCCTAGACTTAAAACTGTTTTTT | CATLDLKLFF
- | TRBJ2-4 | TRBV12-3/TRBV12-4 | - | TGTGCCAGCAGTACCCGACTTAGCTATACTCAGTACTTC | CASSTRLSYTQYF
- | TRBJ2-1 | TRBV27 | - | TGTGCCAGCAGTTTAGGCGGTTCTTACAATGAGCAGTTCTTC | CASSLGGSYNEQFF
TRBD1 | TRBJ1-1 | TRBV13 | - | TGTGCCAGCAGCAAACAGACAGGGGAGGGGGATGCTTTCTTT | CASSKQTGEGDAFF
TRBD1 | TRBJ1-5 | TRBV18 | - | TGTGCCAGCTCCCCCACAGGGGCGGACAATCAGCCCCAGCATTTT | CASSPTGADNQPQHF
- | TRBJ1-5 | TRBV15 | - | TGTGCCACCAGCAGAGTTTTTTCAGGGAATGGGCAGCCCCAGCATTTT | CATSRVFSGNGQPQHF
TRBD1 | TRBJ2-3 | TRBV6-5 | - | TGTGCCAGCAGTCAGTCGGACAGGGTCACAGATACGCAGTATTTT | CASSQSDRVTDTQYF
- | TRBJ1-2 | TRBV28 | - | TGTGCCAGCAGTTTTGAGGCTGCCGTCTATGGCTACACCTTC | CASSFEAAVYGYTF
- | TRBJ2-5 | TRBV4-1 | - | TGCGCCAGCGGCAATTGGGAGACCCAGTACTTC | CASGNWETQYF
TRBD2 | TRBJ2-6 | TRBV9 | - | TGTGCCAGCGTGGGCGGGAGATCTGGGGCCAACGTCCTGACTTTC | CASVGGRSGANVLTF
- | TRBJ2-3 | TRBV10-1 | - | TGCGCCAGCAGTGGCGGGGTACCAGATACGCAGTATTTT | CASSGGVPDTQYF
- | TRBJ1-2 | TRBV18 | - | TGTGCCAGCTCACCAGCAGGGGTCGTACGCTATGGCTACACCTTC | CASSPAGVVRYGYTF
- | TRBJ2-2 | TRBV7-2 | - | TGTGCCAGCAGCTTACAGGCTACCCGCGGGGAGCTGTTTTTT | CASSLQATRGELFF